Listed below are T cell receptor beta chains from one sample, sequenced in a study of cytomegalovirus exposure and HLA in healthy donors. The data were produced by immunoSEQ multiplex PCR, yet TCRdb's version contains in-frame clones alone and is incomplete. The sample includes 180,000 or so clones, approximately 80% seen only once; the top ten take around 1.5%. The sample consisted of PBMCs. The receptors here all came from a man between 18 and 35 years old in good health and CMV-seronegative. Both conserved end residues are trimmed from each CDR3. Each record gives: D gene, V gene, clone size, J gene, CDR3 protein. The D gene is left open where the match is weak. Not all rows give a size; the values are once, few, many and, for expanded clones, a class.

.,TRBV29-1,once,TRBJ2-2,SVGQPNTGELF
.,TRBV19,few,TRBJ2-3,ATGLSAVDTQY
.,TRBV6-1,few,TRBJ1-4,ASSERREKLF
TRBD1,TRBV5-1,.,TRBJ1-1,ASSTGQGNTEAF
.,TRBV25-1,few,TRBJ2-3,ASTPLGGRSTDTQY
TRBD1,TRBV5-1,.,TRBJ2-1,ASSRGQGAGNEQF
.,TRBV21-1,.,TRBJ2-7,ASSKEGDSASYEQY
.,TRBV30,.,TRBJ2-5,AWGGLAPSPGTQY
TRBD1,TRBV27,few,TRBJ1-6,ASSLSGTGNSPLH
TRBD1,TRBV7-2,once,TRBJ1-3,ASSLDRGGNTIY
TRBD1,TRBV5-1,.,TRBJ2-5,ASSLGVRGQETQY
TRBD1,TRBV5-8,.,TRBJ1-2,ASSLGTGRRGGYT
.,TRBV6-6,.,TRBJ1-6,ASKLTGMASPLH
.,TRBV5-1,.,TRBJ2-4,ASSAFVGNPKNIQY
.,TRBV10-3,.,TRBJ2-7,AISGSPREQY
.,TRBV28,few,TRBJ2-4,ASSTGSAKNIQY